The clone carrying this T cell receptor (beta chain) appeared many times. What it binds is not known. Exclusion of patients followed from uncontrolled infection, other autoimmune disease, pregnancy or lactation. Diagnosis rested on symptoms, serum thyroxine and TRAb, thyroid ultrasound, and orbital computed tomography. Source material for PBMCs was 10 ml fresh peripheral blood. The data belong to a study of T cells in Graves' hyperthyroidism and ophthalmopathy. Whole-study findings and limits: Blood also held most thyroid clonotypes expanded beyond 0.001.

There were TCR beta CDR3 regions amplified from RNA transcripts. Using the HTBI primer set, a first-round RT-PCR was run on the TCR CDR3. MiXCR, applied by TCRdb to the multiplex PCR reads, yields one record per CDR3 protein. The sample carries about 720,000 distinct CDR3 sequences, 16% recorded once. With 6 bases removed from V and 5 bases from J, the gap between germline ends came to 13 bases. Germline V lookup: CDR1 LGHNT, CDR2 FRNRAP. The CDR3 spans 13 residues. The sample consisted of blood. The rearrangement joins TRBV12-5 to TRBJ2-5, with no clear D. The receptor comes from a man aged 18 to 30 with Graves' hyperthyroidism. The CDR3 DNA reads TGTGCTAGTGGCTCAGAAGTGGTCGAGACCCAGTACTTC. Amino acid sequence: CASGSEVVETQYF.